Listed below are T cell receptor beta chains from one sample, sequenced in a study of blood T cell repertoires in COVID-19. Sequenced by immunoSEQ multiplex PCR; TCRdb stores in-frame clones only, minus some. The sample yields approximately 230,000 clones, around 90% seen once. The sequenced material came from PBMCs or T cells enriched from blood (not recorded which). The receptors were gathered from a woman aged 25 to 39 with acute COVID-19. The CDR3 runs from the conserved cysteine through the conserved F or W. D genes are given only for firm matches. Rows may omit the clone size; those that give it use once, few, many or a size class.

clone size,D gene,J gene,V gene,CDR3 DNA,CDR3 protein
.,.,TRBJ1-1,TRBV5-1,TGCGCCAGCAGCGGAGAATTCGGGGCTGAAGCTTTCTTT,CASSGEFGAEAFF
.,.,TRBJ1-2,TRBV27,TGTGCCAGCAGCTTCGGACGGACTCCTAACTATGGCTACACCTTC,CASSFGRTPNYGYTF
.,TRBD1,TRBJ1-6,TRBV7-9,TGTGCCAGCAGCTCGGGGGACAGACCGAGCTCCTATAATTCACCCCTCCACTTT,CASSSGDRPSSYNSPLHF
.,.,TRBJ1-5,TRBV2,TGTGCCAGCAGTGCATCCGGGAGAGACCGCAATCAGCCCCAGCATTTT,CASSASGRDRNQPQHF
.,TRBD1,TRBJ1-6,TRBV5-1,TGCGCCAGCAGCCCGGAGGACAGGGATTCGTCACCCCTCCACTTT,CASSPEDRDSSPLHF
.,.,TRBJ2-5,TRBV2,TGTGCCAGCAGCCTAAAACGACAAGAGACCCAGTACTTC,CASSLKRQETQYF
.,TRBD2,TRBJ2-1,TRBV9,TGTGCCAGCAGCCCTCAGGGACTAGCGGGTAGGGTTGAGCAGTTCTTC,CASSPQGLAGRVEQFF
.,.,TRBJ1-2,TRBV12-3/TRBV12-4,TGTGCCAGCACCCTCGGAGGGGCCTATGGCTACACCTTC,CASTLGGAYGYTF
.,.,TRBJ1-2,TRBV24-1,TGTGCCACCAGTGAGGGAGTTGGCTATGGCTACACCTTC,CATSEGVGYGYTF
.,.,TRBJ1-1,TRBV28,TGTGCCAGCAGCTTGTATACCTGGTCGGGGGAGAACACTGAAGCTTTCTTT,CASSLYTWSGENTEAFF
.,.,TRBJ1-2,TRBV7-3,TGTGCCAGCAGCTTTCGGGGTGTCGGCGGCTACACCTTC,CASSFRGVGGYTF
.,.,TRBJ1-6,TRBV6-5,TGTGCCAGCAGGACCTTGGACAGTAATAATTCACCCCTCCACTTT,CASRTLDSNNSPLHF
many,.,TRBJ2-7,TRBV7-6,TGTGCCAGCAGCGATGACATTTACGAGCAGTACTTC,CASSDDIYEQYF
.,.,TRBJ1-2,TRBV11-2,TGTGCCAGCAGAGACGACAATTCCGGGACAAAGTATGGCTACACCTTC,CASRDDNSGTKYGYTF
.,TRBD2,TRBJ2-5,TRBV14,TGTGCCAGCAGCCCCAAGCGGGTGAGCGGGGGGCAAGAGACCCAGTACTTC,CASSPKRVSGGQETQYF
.,.,TRBJ2-3,TRBV5-4,TGTGCCAGCAGCTTGTCAGGCCTAGATACGCAGTATTTT,CASSLSGLDTQYF
few,.,TRBJ1-1,TRBV5-1,TGCGCCAGCAGCTTGGAACCAGGAGGGGACACTGAAGCTTTCTTT,CASSLEPGGDTEAFF
.,.,TRBJ2-2,TRBV5-1,TGCGCCAGCAGCTTGGGAGGGTTAAACACCGGGGAGCTGTTTTTT,CASSLGGLNTGELFF
.,.,TRBJ2-1,TRBV5-1,TGCGCCAGCAGCTTGATGCGGGGGCGATCCTACAATGAGCAGTTCTTC,CASSLMRGRSYNEQFF
.,.,TRBJ2-5,TRBV9,TGTGCCAGTTCCGGGAGCGCGGGGACCCAGTACTTC,CASSGSAGTQYF
.,.,TRBJ2-5,TRBV21-1,TGTGCCAGCAGCAAACTGGGACAGGGGGTAGAATGGGAGACCCAGTACTTC,CASSKLGQGVEWETQYF
.,.,TRBJ2-5,TRBV2,TGTGCCAGCCCCCCAGTCCCAGGGATGCAAGAGACCCAGTACTTC,CASPPVPGMQETQYF
.,TRBD1,TRBJ1-5,TRBV12-3/TRBV12-4,TGTGCCAGCAGTCAGGGGGCTGGCCAGCCCCAGCATTTT,CASSQGAGQPQHF
.,TRBD1,TRBJ1-4,TRBV5-1,TGCGCCAGCAGCAGCACCGGGACAGCTAATGAAAAACTGTTTTTT,CASSSTGTANEKLFF
.,.,TRBJ1-6,TRBV7-3,TGTGCCAGCAGCTTAAGAGGGGGTAATTCACCCCTCCACTTT,CASSLRGGNSPLHF
.,.,TRBJ2-2,TRBV5-5,TGTGCCAGCACCAGTAGAGCGGAGGGGACCGGGGAGCTGTTTTTT,CASTSRAEGTGELFF
.,.,TRBJ2-3,TRBV9,TGTGCCAGCAGCCTCAGAACAGGGGATACGCAGTATTTT,CASSLRTGDTQYF